The T cell receptor (beta chain) described here comes from a study of T cell responses to AZD1222 COVID-19 vaccine. Only in-frame clones appear in the TCRdb table, and some are missing; sequencing was by immunoSEQ multiplex PCR. This table holds 100,000 to 150,000 clones, 80% to 90% found once. Losses at the gene ends were 5 bases for V and 1 base for J; bases not matched to a gene: 9. CDR3 length: 16 amino acids. Germline CDR1 reads SGHVS; CDR2 reads FNYEAQ. This sample comprised peripheral blood, obtained on day 0 of AZD1222 vaccination. This clonotype was obtained from an adult in good health. The chain combines TRBV7-6 with TRBJ1-1, with 8 bases fitting TRBD1. The CDR3 bases are TGTGCCAGCAGCGTCGGGACAGGCCTCGGGAACACTGAAGCTTTCTTT. Translation: CASSVGTGLGNTEAFF.